This record looks at one T cell receptor (beta chain) sequence and its context. Its target is not known. This sample is drawn from a study of blood T cells in healthy people across ages. A sample-barcoded 5' primer and a J-beta primer mix were used in a second PCR of about 7 to 11 cycles. Via MiXCR, TCRdb re-called the 5' RACE reads, giving one row per CDR3 protein. Found here are about 1.5 million distinct CDR3 sequences, approximately 40% of them singletons; the top ten hold roughly 7.9%. Findings of the study overall: Greater diversity and more naive CD4+ cells were seen in long-lived donors than in aged donors.

Trimming pared 1 base from V and 4 bases from J, leaving 8 bases between. Germline V gene lookup returns CDR1 DFQATT and CDR2 SNEGSKA (reference sequence). The CDR3 has 13 residues. This sequence joins TRBV20-1 and TRBJ1-5; D is unresolved. The sequence was collected from a woman between 18 and 29 years old in good health. What was sequenced was blood. The CDR3 reads CSARGELNQPQHF. CDR3 bases: TGCAGTGCTAGAGGCGAGTTGAATCAGCCCCAGCATTTT.